These 28 T cell receptor beta chains were all obtained from the same sample, sequenced in a study of PD-1 blockade in classical Hodgkin lymphoma. Each of the patients experienced relapse following autologous stem cell transplantation, and their brentuximab vedotin exposure differed. Clones were read by immunoSEQ multiplex PCR, and TCRdb kept only the in-frame ones, dropping some. The table shows 14,000 or so clones, with 80% to 90% occurring only once. The sample in question was peripheral blood mononuclear cells (PBMCs), obtained at baseline. These receptors were taken from a human donor with classical Hodgkin lymphoma.

The chain employs TRBV4-3 and TRBJ1-2; 8 bases map to TRBD1. The CDR3 runs 17 residues. Germline trimming cut 2 bases from V and 3 bases from J; bases unmatched to any gene: 11. The V gene's germline CDR1 is LGHNA and CDR2 YSLEER. CDR3 sequence reads: CASSQLLQGGTDYGYTF. CDR3 coding DNA: TGCGCCAGCAGCCAACTATTACAGGGGGGCACAGACTATGGCTACACCTTC.

The rearrangement joins TRBV6-5 to TRBJ1-6; 9 positions agree with TRBD1. J gave up 8 bases and V 8 bases, and 4 bases lay outside the gene matches. The CDR3 extends over 13 amino acids. Germline V lookup: CDR1 MNHEY, CDR2 SVGAGI. This chain's CDR3 is CASSGQGYSPLHF. The CDR3 coding sequence is TGTGCCAGCTCCGGACAGGGGTATTCACCCCTCCACTTT.

This clone was detected only once. The chain has TRBV5-1 and TRBJ1-6; 9 bases are a match to TRBD1. Germline-derived CDR1 and CDR2 are SGHRS and YFSETQ. The J segment lost 8 bases and the V segment lost 5 bases, leaving 2 bases of the junction unmatched. The CDR3 contains 13 residues. DNA for the CDR3: TGCGCCAGCAGGGGACAGGGTGATTCACCCCTCCACTTT. Translation: CASRGQGDSPLHF.

This sequence joins TRBV4-2 and TRBJ2-3; D may be TRBD1 (5 bases). This CDR3 region has 16 residues. CDR1 and CDR2 (germline): LGHNA, YNFKEQ. The V end was cut by 4 bases, the J end by 2 bases, with 16 bases between. The CDR3 reads CASSPIGAGNTDTQYF. The CDR3 DNA sequence: TGTGCCAGCAGCCCGATAGGGGCAGGGAACACAGATACGCAGTATTTT.

This clone has more than one count but fewer than ten. The V gene is TRBV5-1, the J gene TRBJ1-2; TRBD1 agrees at 7 bases. Germline CDR1 is SGHRS and CDR2 is YFSETQ. The CDR3 is 15 residues long. With V trimmed by 0 bases and J by 7 bases, 9 bases remained unmatched. CDR3 protein: CASSLDGQVVGGYTF. CDR3 bases: TGCGCCAGCAGCTTGGATGGACAGGTTGTTGGTGGCTACACCTTC.

The V call is TRBV25-1, the J call TRBJ2-7, with D unresolved. This CDR3 contains 11 residues. Trimming cost V 5 bases and J 4 bases, with 6 bases left between them. CDR1 and CDR2 (germline): MGHDK, SYGVNS. The CDR3, as DNA: TGTGCCAGCAGTTGGGGTTACGAGCAGTACTTC. Its protein product is CASSWGYEQYF.

This chain uses TRBV19 with TRBJ2-2; 7 nucleotides line up with TRBD2. This CDR3 region has 14 residues. Germline CDR1 is LNHDA and CDR2 is SQIVND (reference sequence). The J segment lost 3 bases and the V segment lost 5 bases, leaving 3 bases of the junction unmatched. The CDR3 is CASSSGRDTGELFF. The CDR3 DNA is TGTGCCAGTAGTTCAGGGAGGGACACCGGGGAGCTGTTTTTT.

The rearrangement links TRBV4-1 to TRBJ2-3, with 9 bases aligning to TRBD2. This CDR3 has 15 residues. CDR1 and CDR2 (germline): MGHRA, YSYEKL. Trimming cost V 3 bases and J 7 bases; bases outside gene matches: 8. The CDR3 DNA sequence: TGCGCCAGCAGCCACCCAACGACTAGCGGATATACGCAGTATTTT. Its protein product is CASSHPTTSGYTQYF.

The chain carries TRBV7-9 and TRBJ2-5, with 9 positions matching TRBD2. The CDR3 has 16 residues. Germline V gene data show CDR1 as SEHNR and CDR2 as FQNEAQ (reference sequence). V lost 4 bases, J lost 4 bases, and 10 bases stayed unmatched. The CDR3 nucleotides read TGTGCCAGCAGCTCCAGAGGCGGGGGGGCCTCAGAGACCCAGTACTTC. Its translation is CASSSRGGGASETQYF.

The chain employs TRBV6-5 and TRBJ1-4, with D possibly TRBD1 on 5 matching bases. Trimming removed 6 bases at V and 5 bases at J, with 13 bases between. CDR1 and CDR2 (germline): MNHEY, SVGAGI. This CDR3 comprises 14 residues. CDR3 nucleotide sequence: TGTGCCAGCAGCCGGACACTGGGGAATGAAAAACTGTTTTTT. This codes for CASSRTLGNEKLFF.

The chain employs TRBV12-5 and TRBJ1-1; perhaps TRBD1 as D (5 bases). V was trimmed by 0 bases and J by 1 base, leaving 21 bases between them. The germline gives CDR1 LGHNT, CDR2 FRNRAP. CDR3 length: 19 amino acids. For the CDR3, the DNA is TGTGCTAGTGGTTTGGTATTACCAGACAGTGGGAGAGGGAACACTGAAGCTTTCTTT. Amino acids: CASGLVLPDSGRGNTEAFF. The complete variable domain, with remaining parts taken from reference TRBV12-5 and TRBJ1-1, reads DARVTQTPRHKVTEMGQEVTMRCQPILGHNTVFWYRQTMMQGLELLAYFRNRAPLDDSGMPKDRFSAEMPDATLATLKIQPSEPRDSAVYFCASGLVLPDSGRGNTEAFFGQGTRLTVV.

The genes are TRBV7-2 and TRBJ1-1; no firm D call. The CDR3 is made up of 14 amino acids. The V and J ends lost 2 bases and 4 bases respectively, with 11 bases between them. Germline CDR1 reads SGHTA; CDR2 reads FQGNSA. CDR3 sequence (DNA): TGTGCCAGCAGCTTACTAGATCGGGGCACTGAAGCTTTCTTT. This codes for CASSLLDRGTEAFF.

This clone was seen a single time. This chain joins TRBV7-8 and TRBJ1-4; 9 nucleotides agree with TRBD1. CDR3 length: 16 amino acids. From germline, CDR1 is SGHVS and CDR2 FQNEAQ. V was pared by 0 bases and J by 7 bases, with 6 bases of the junction left unmatched. CDR3 region: CASSLAAGQGGEKLFF. CDR3 coding DNA: TGTGCCAGCAGCTTAGCTGCGGGACAGGGCGGTGAAAAACTGTTTTTT.

The chain recombines TRBV13 with TRBJ2-5; TRBD2 might be the D (5 bases). The germline V gene encodes CDR1 PRHDT and CDR2 FYEKMQ (reference sequence). V was trimmed by 4 bases and J by 6 bases, leaving 15 bases between them. This CDR3 has 14 amino acids. CDR3 sequence: CASSSPDFLQTQYF. In nucleotides, the CDR3 is TGTGCCAGCAGCTCCCCGGACTTTTTGCAGACCCAGTACTTC.

The chain carries TRBV7-2 and TRBJ1-5; 8 nucleotides align to TRBD1. CDR1 and CDR2 (germline): SGHTA, FQGNSA. V lost 4 bases to trimming and J lost 6 bases; unmatched junction nucleotides: 8. The CDR3 is 15 amino acids. The CDR3 sequence is CASSSQGEVGQPQHF. The CDR3 coding sequence is TGTGCCAGCAGCTCACAGGGGGAGGTGGGTCAGCCCCAGCATTTT.

This sequence joins TRBV7-2 and TRBJ1-1; 7 bases are shared with TRBD1. V was clipped by 7 bases and J by 1 base; unmatched bases: 12. Germline CDR1 and CDR2: SGHTA and FQGNSA. This CDR3 has 16 residues. The CDR3 DNA reads as TGTGCCAGCACCGAGACAGGGAGTGGTTGGAACACTGAAGCTTTCTTT. It specifies CASTETGSGWNTEAFF.

V usage is TRBV7-6 and J usage is TRBJ2-5; 7 bases map to TRBD2. Germline lookup yields CDR1 SGHVS and CDR2 FNYEAQ. CDR3 length: 14 amino acids. V shed 5 bases, J shed 9 bases, and the junction held 12 bases outside the gene matches. DNA for the CDR3: TGTGCCAGCAGCCCCCCGCCAAAGGCGGGGGCCCAGTACTTC. This codes for CASSPPPKAGAQYF. Filled out from reference TRBV7-6 and TRBJ2-5, the complete variable domain reads GAGVSQSPRYKVTKRGQDVALRCDPISGHVSLYWYRQALGQGPEFLTYFNYEAQQDKSGLPNDRFSAERPEGSISTLTIQRTEQRDSAMYRCASSPPPKAGAQYFGPGTRLLVL.

The chain couples TRBV5-5 to TRBJ1-6, with D hard to call. The CDR3 spans 17 residues. The V and J ends lost 2 bases and 0 bases respectively, with 12 bases between them. Germline V gene sequence: CDR1 SGHKS, CDR2 YYEKEE (reference sequence). The CDR3 sequence: CASSFRTGSSYNSPLHF. The CDR3 DNA follows: TGTGCCAGCAGCTTTAGGACTGGGAGCTCCTATAATTCACCCCTCCACTTT.

The chain uses TRBV16 and TRBJ2-7; D is unclear. Per germline, CDR1 KGHSY and CDR2 FQNENV. This CDR3 spans 13 amino acids. V dropped 0 bases and J dropped 3 bases, with 6 bases sitting between them. CDR3 sequence reads: CASSQSAHYEQYF. The CDR3 DNA follows: TGTGCCAGCAGCCAATCGGCGCACTACGAGCAGTACTTC.

This rearrangement joins TRBV28 to TRBJ2-7, with no clear D. The CDR3 spans 13 residues. The V gene lost 3 bases and the J gene lost 3 bases, with 9 bases spanning the gap. Germline CDR1 MDHEN, CDR2 SYDVKM. The CDR3 DNA reads TGTGCCAGCAGTTTTCGGACCTACTACGAGCAGTACTTC. Translating it yields CASSFRTYYEQYF.

The chain links TRBV6-5 to TRBJ1-2; D might be TRBD1 (5 bases). CDR3 length: 14 amino acids. Trimming left V 7 bases short and J 2 bases short, with 14 bases between. Germline assignment: CDR1 MNHEY and CDR2 SVGAGI. The chain's CDR3 is CASTHAGGNYGYTF. In DNA form, the CDR3 reads TGTGCCAGCACCCACGCGGGGGGAAACTATGGCTACACCTTC.

V gene TRBV2 combines with J gene TRBJ2-2; 11 positions match TRBD1. In germline, CDR1 is SNHLY, CDR2 FYNNEI. The CDR3 contains 14 residues. V trimming: 11 bases; J trimming: 5 bases; junction bases outside the gene matches: 7. The CDR3 DNA sequence: TGTGCCTGCGGGGGGACAGGGGGAACCGGGGAGCTGTTTTTT. This sequence encodes CACGGTGGTGELFF.

As to this clone: Mismatch with germline at one junction end may stem from a read error. V usage is TRBV7-7 and J usage is TRBJ2-1, with TRBD2 matching over 7 bases. The length of the CDR3 is 12 residues. Per the germline V gene, CDR1 is SSHAT and CDR2 is FNYEAQ (reference sequence). The DNA for the CDR3 is TGTGCTAGCAGCGCGACGGGGGGAGAGCAGTTCTTC. Protein: CASSATGGEQFF. Full variable domain (remainder filled in from reference TRBV7-7 and TRBJ2-1): GAGVSQSPRYKVTKRGQDVTLRCDPISSHATLYWYQQALGQGPEFLTYFNYEAQPDKSGLPSDRFSAERPEGSISTLTIQRTEQRDSAMYRCASSATGGEQFFGPGTRLTVL.

The V call is TRBV9, the J call TRBJ1-2; 7 positions agree with TRBD1. The CDR3 extends over 13 amino acids. The V and J ends lost 4 bases and 8 bases, in that order; junction bases with no gene match: 8. The germline V gene encodes CDR1 SGDLS and CDR2 YYNGEE. The CDR3 DNA sequence: TGTGCCAGCAGCTCCCAAGGGACAGAAGGCTACACCTTC. It is translated as CASSSQGTEGYTF.

This clone was counted a few times. V usage is TRBV4-2 and J usage is TRBJ2-7; unclear D gene. Trimming stripped 3 bases from V and 3 bases from J, with 12 bases between. Germline assignment: CDR1 LGHNA and CDR2 YNFKEQ. This CDR3 has 14 amino acids. CDR3 region: CASSQQSTGYEQYF. CDR3 sequence (DNA): TGTGCCAGCAGCCAGCAATCGACCGGCTACGAGCAGTACTTC.

The chain recombines TRBV27 with TRBJ1-1; D uncertain. This CDR3 comprises 14 residues. The germline V gene encodes CDR1 MNHEY and CDR2 SMNVEV (reference sequence). V lost 0 bases, J lost 4 bases, and 9 bases lay in between. Here the CDR3 reads CASSLSVPPTEAFF. CDR3 DNA: TGTGCCAGCAGTTTATCTGTACCACCCACTGAAGCTTTCTTT.

The genes are TRBV7-6 and TRBJ2-3; D gene unclear. There are 15 residues in the CDR3. The germline V and J ends were trimmed by 3 bases and 0 bases, with 10 bases remaining between them. CDR1 SGHVS and CDR2 FNYEAQ come from the germline V gene. DNA of the CDR3: TGTGCCAGCAGCTTCCCCAGCTCTAGCACAGATACGCAGTATTTT. Translating it yields CASSFPSSSTDTQYF. The full variable domain, in which reference TRBV7-6 and TRBJ2-3 provide the parts outside the CDR3, is GAGVSQSPRYKVTKRGQDVALRCDPISGHVSLYWYRQALGQGPEFLTYFNYEAQQDKSGLPNDRFSAERPEGSISTLTIQRTEQRDSAMYRCASSFPSSSTDTQYFGPGTRLTVL.

The chain couples TRBV5-6 to TRBJ1-1; D remains unclear. CDR1 is SGHDT, CDR2 YYEEEE, per germline. Trimming removed 6 bases from V and 7 bases from J, with 13 bases in between. CDR3 length: 12 amino acids. The CDR3 protein is CASTSGGLEAFF. The DNA for the CDR3 is TGTGCCAGCACCTCGGGAGGGCTTGAAGCTTTCTTT.